The rows below give T cell receptor beta chains drawn from one sample of a study of cytomegalovirus exposure and HLA in healthy donors. Libraries were prepared by immunoSEQ multiplex PCR; TCRdb keeps only in-frame clonotypes and omits some of them. This table has around 190,000 clones, 81% appearing once. Specimen: PBMCs. Receptor source: a man aged 40-49 years in good health and CMV-seropositive. The CDR3 runs from the conserved cysteine through the conserved F or W. A D gene is named only where the DNA matches it firmly. Clone size appears in some rows only: once, few, many, or a class for an expanded clone.

clone_size j_call v_call d_call cdr3_nt cdr3_aa
once TRBJ2-6 TRBV6-1 TRBD1 TGTGCCAGCAGTGGGGAGCCGGGACAGGGGGCACTTGGGGCCAACGTCCTGACTTTC CASSGEPGQGALGANVLTF
. TRBJ1-1 TRBV27 . TGTGCCAGCAGTTTGGGCAGTGCGAACACTGAAGCTTTCTTT CASSLGSANTEAFF
. TRBJ2-3 TRBV9 TRBD2 TGTGCCAGCAGCCCGAGCGGGGGCTACACAGATACGCAGTATTTT CASSPSGGYTDTQYF
once TRBJ2-1 TRBV23-1 . TGCGCCAGCAGTCAACTGACAATTTTCTCCTACAATGAGCAGTTCTTC CASSQLTIFSYNEQFF
. TRBJ2-6 TRBV19 TRBD1 TGTGCCAGTAGTATAGATATCGACAGGGGGTCTGGGGCCAACGTCCTGACTTTC CASSIDIDRGSGANVLTF
. TRBJ1-2 TRBV2 . TGTGCCAGCGACCCAGGGCCCTATGGCTACACCTTC CASDPGPYGYTF
. TRBJ2-3 TRBV5-1 TRBD2 TGCGCCAGCAGCTTAGGTCTAGCGGGGGGCCTAAGAGATACGCAGTATTTT CASSLGLAGGLRDTQYF
. TRBJ1-6 TRBV6-1 . TGTGCCAGCAGTGAAGCGGCGGGGATGGGGAATTCACCCCTCCACTTT CASSEAAGMGNSPLHF
. TRBJ2-7 TRBV27 TRBD2 TGTGCCAGCAGTTTAGGGCGGGGGGGAACCTACGAGCAGTACTTC CASSLGRGGTYEQYF
. TRBJ2-2 TRBV11-2 TRBD1 TGTGCCAGCAGCGCCGGGACAGGGGGCACCACCGGGGAGCTGTTTTTT CASSAGTGGTTGELFF
. TRBJ1-5 TRBV2 . TGTGCCAGCAGGGGCGTCAGCAATCAGCCCCAGCATTTT CASRGVSNQPQHF
few TRBJ1-2 TRBV5-1 TRBD1 TGCGCCAGCAGCTGGGGGGACAGGGAAAACTATGGCTACACCTTC CASSWGDRENYGYTF
. TRBJ1-3 TRBV11-2 . TGTGCCAGCAGCTTACCCAGGGACTCTGGAAACACCATATATTTT CASSLPRDSGNTIYF
. TRBJ1-1 TRBV5-1 TRBD1 TGCGCCAGCAGCTTGGGAGACCGGGACAGCACTGAAGCTTTCTTT CASSLGDRDSTEAFF
. TRBJ1-2 TRBV6-4 TRBD1 TGTGCCAGCCGAGCGCATGACAGGGCCTATGGCTACACCTTC CASRAHDRAYGYTF
. TRBJ2-7 TRBV6-1 . TGTGCCAGCAGTGCATTTAGTTCCGCCAATCCCTACGAGCAGTACTTC CASSAFSSANPYEQYF
. TRBJ2-7 TRBV28 . TGTGCCAGCAGTAAGGACACCCGCTTCGTTAAGTACTTC CASSKDTRFVKYF
. TRBJ2-5 TRBV7-8 . TGTGCCAGCAACGGAGGGGGAGGGGGGACTAACCAAGAGACCCAGTACTTC CASNGGGGGTNQETQYF
. TRBJ2-3 TRBV10-3 . TGTGCCATCAGTGAGGTGGGCAGAGACACAGATACGCAGTATTTT CAISEVGRDTDTQYF
. TRBJ2-2 TRBV5-1 . TGCGCCAGCAGGGGAGCGAACACCGGGGAGCTGTTTTTT CASRGANTGELFF
. TRBJ1-5 TRBV7-9 . TGTTCCAGCAGCTTAGAGGCAGGGATTAGGAATCAGCCCCAGCATTTT CSSSLEAGIRNQPQHF
. TRBJ2-2 TRBV18 . TGTGCCAGCTCACCCGCACTAGCTAACACCGGGGAGCTGTTTTTT CASSPALANTGELFF
. TRBJ2-1 TRBV7-9 . TGTGCCAGCAGCCTCCCAGGGTCGAGTGAGCAGTTCTTC CASSLPGSSEQFF
. TRBJ2-7 TRBV29-1 TRBD1 TGCAGCACCCTGAGGGACAGGGGGACCTACGAGCAGTACTTC CSTLRDRGTYEQYF
. TRBJ2-2 TRBV14 . TGTGCCAGCAGCCCTCTAGGGAGAGCGGAAAACACCGGGGAGCTGTTTTTT CASSPLGRAENTGELFF
. TRBJ2-3 TRBV10-3 TRBD2 TGTGCCATCAACGGCGGGGGAGGGACAGATACGCAGTATTTT CAINGGGGTDTQYF
. TRBJ2-5 TRBV10-3 . TGTGCCATCAGTGAGAGGGACTACCAAGAGACCCAGTACTTC CAISERDYQETQYF
. TRBJ1-2 TRBV19 . TGTGCCAGTAGTGCCCGACAGGACTATGGCTACACCTTC CASSARQDYGYTF
. TRBJ2-1 TRBV7-9 TRBD2 TGTGCCAGCAGACTAGCGGGAGTGCAAGAGCAGTTCTTC CASRLAGVQEQFF
. TRBJ2-7 TRBV5-6 TRBD2 TGTGCCAGCAGCCCGGGAGGCAGTCCCTACGAGCAGTACTTC CASSPGGSPYEQYF
. TRBJ2-5 TRBV5-5 TRBD1 TGTGCCAGCAGCCGATTCACAGGGGGGACCGTAAGGTACCAAGAGACCCAGTACTTC CASSRFTGGTVRYQETQYF
. TRBJ2-7 TRBV6-5 TRBD1 TGTGCCAGCACCCCCCCGGGACAGGGGGCCGAGCAGTACTTC CASTPPGQGAEQYF
. TRBJ2-1 TRBV7-6 . TGTGCCAGCAGCTTAACAGGGTTGAGTGAGCAGTTCTTC CASSLTGLSEQFF
few TRBJ2-6 TRBV7-9 TRBD1 TGTGCCAGCAGCTCGTCCCGGGACAGTGCCGGGGCCAACGTCCTGACTTTC CASSSSRDSAGANVLTF
. TRBJ1-4 TRBV7-6 . TGTGCCAGCAGCGACTATGGGGGGGGATATGAAAAACTGTTTTTT CASSDYGGGYEKLFF
. TRBJ2-7 TRBV5-1 . TGCGCCAGCGGGCCTGGGGGGACTGGGAAACGGGAGCAGTACTTC CASGPGGTGKREQYF
. TRBJ2-4 TRBV30 TRBD1 TGTGCCTGGAGTTCACAGGGGGCCCGGGGAGCCAAAAACATTCAGTACTTC CAWSSQGARGAKNIQYF
once TRBJ2-1 TRBV25-1 TRBD2 TGTGCCAGCAGTGAACGTATTGGACTAGCGGGACTAAACAATGAGCAGTTCTTC CASSERIGLAGLNNEQFF
. TRBJ2-2 TRBV6-5 TRBD1 TGTGCCAGCAGGCGGGACAGGGGGTGGACCGGGGAGCTGTTTTTT CASRRDRGWTGELFF
. TRBJ1-4 TRBV9 TRBD1 TGTGCCAGCAGCCGGGACAGTTCCAATGAAAAACTGTTTTTT CASSRDSSNEKLFF
. TRBJ1-1 TRBV5-1 . TGCGCCAGCAGCTTGGGAGGAGGGCGGGGCACTGAAGCTTTCTTT CASSLGGGRGTEAFF
. TRBJ2-7 TRBV7-3 . TGTGCCAGCAGCTTAACGTTAGACATAAGATCCTACGAGCAGTACTTC CASSLTLDIRSYEQYF
. TRBJ2-2 TRBV29-1 TRBD2 TGCAGCGTTGAAGGGACTAGCGGCAAGAACACCGGGGAGCTGTTTTTT CSVEGTSGKNTGELFF
. TRBJ1-3 TRBV6-1 . TGTGCCAGCAGTGAATGGGGACTAGCTGGAAACACCATATATTTT CASSEWGLAGNTIYF
. TRBJ2-6 TRBV5-1 TRBD1 TGCGCCAGCAGCAGGGACAGACTATACTCTGGGGCCAACGTCCTGACTTTC CASSRDRLYSGANVLTF
. TRBJ1-2 TRBV7-9 . TGTGCCAGCAGCTCTTTTATCACCAGTGGGGGCCTCAATGGCTACACCTTC CASSSFITSGGLNGYTF
. TRBJ2-7 TRBV9 TRBD1 TGTGCCAGCAGCGCACAGGGGGCTGCCTACGAGCAGTACTTC CASSAQGAAYEQYF
. TRBJ2-3 TRBV29-1 TRBD1 TGCAGCGGAGGCAGGGGGAACACAGATACGCAGTATTTT CSGGRGNTDTQYF
. TRBJ1-1 TRBV6-1 TRBD1 TGTGCCAGCAGCAATCTAGGGACAGAGAACACTGAAGCTTTCTTT CASSNLGTENTEAFF
. TRBJ2-7 TRBV6-5 . TGTGCCAGCAGTGAATTCCGGGATCTATACTTC CASSEFRDLYF
. TRBJ2-7 TRBV7-9 TRBD2 TGTGCCAGCAGCTTAGTCCCGGGGGGGGACACTGCCTACGAGCAGTACTTC CASSLVPGGDTAYEQYF